The present T cell receptor (beta chain) was sequenced within a study of cytomegalovirus exposure and HLA in healthy donors. Study-wide results and caveats: The study recorded 150 to 200 TCR beta chains that were cytomegalovirus-associated.

The germline gives CDR1 SNHLY, CDR2 FYNNEI. The CDR3 runs 17 residues. The ends lost 6 bases at V and 7 bases at J; junction bases unmatched: 14. In the case of this clone: No antigen is known for it.

The table came from immunoSEQ multiplex PCR; TCRdb's copy has only in-frame clones and leaves some out. The sample includes about 250,000 clones, approximately 84% of them seen just once. The sample was PBMCs. The chain uses TRBV2 and TRBJ2-1; 11 bases agree with TRBD2. This sequence was found in a man aged 18-30 years in good health and CMV-seropositive. DNA for the CDR3: TGTGCCAGCAGCGAATTTAGCGGGAGGGCCGTAGGTAATGAGCAGTTCTTC. This sequence encodes CASSEFSGRAVGNEQFF.